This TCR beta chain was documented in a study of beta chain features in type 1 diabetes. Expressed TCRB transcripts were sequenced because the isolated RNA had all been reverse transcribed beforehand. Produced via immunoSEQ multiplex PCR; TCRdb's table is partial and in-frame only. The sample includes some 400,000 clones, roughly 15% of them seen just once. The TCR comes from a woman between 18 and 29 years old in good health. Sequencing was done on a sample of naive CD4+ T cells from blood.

The CDR3 DNA follows: TGTGCCAGCAGCCAGGGACTAGCGGGGGTAGAGCAGTTCTTC. This translates into CASSQGLAGVEQFF. This chain joins TRBV5-6 and TRBJ2-1, with 14 bases fitting TRBD2. The CDR3 runs to 14 residues. The V gene's germline CDR1 is SGHDT and CDR2 YYEEEE. With V trimmed by 4 bases and J by 10 bases, 4 bases remained unmatched.